The clone carrying this T cell receptor (beta chain) has more than one count but fewer than ten. This sample was taken from a study of blood T cells in healthy people across ages. Then a second PCR, running roughly 7 to 11 cycles, was carried out with a sample-barcoded 5' primer and a J-beta primer mix. One entry per CDR3 protein results from TCRdb running MiXCR on the 5' RACE reads. This table has 1.5 million to 2 million distinct CDR3 sequences, 28% appearing once. Per the germline V gene, CDR1 is SGHTA and CDR2 is FQGTGA. V lost 3 bases and J 6 bases, leaving 16 bases between the germline ends. The CDR3 runs 15 residues.

V usage is TRBV7-3 and J usage is TRBJ2-3; the D gene is possibly TRBD2 (7 bases). The specimen sequenced was blood. The receptor was derived from a woman aged 25-40 years in good health. CDR3 sequence: CASSFGGRRSDTQYF. The CDR3 nucleotides read TGTGCCAGCAGCTTCGGGGGGCGTAGATCCGATACGCAGTATTTT.